Listed below are T cell receptor beta chains from one sample, sequenced in a study of blood T cell repertoires in COVID-19. Some clones are missing from TCRdb's copy, which holds only in-frame ones; the method was immunoSEQ multiplex PCR. The top ten hold approximately 2% of the sample, which has roughly 120,000 clones, 80% seen once. The sample comprised peripheral blood. These receptors originate from a man aged 65 to 79 with acute or convalescent COVID-19. Each CDR3 is given with its conserved first and last residue. The D gene is left open where the match is weak. Not every row has a clone size; where given, it reads once, few, many or a size class.

clone_size: .; j_call: TRBJ1-3; v_call: TRBV6-4; d_call: .; cdr3_aa: CASSDSAEGNTIYF; cdr3_nt: TGTGCCAGCAGTGACTCGGCAGAAGGAAACACCATATATTTT
clone_size: .; j_call: TRBJ2-5; v_call: TRBV4-2; d_call: .; cdr3_aa: CASSQVLLQETQYF; cdr3_nt: TGTGCCAGCAGCCAAGTTTTATTACAAGAGACCCAGTACTTC
clone_size: .; j_call: TRBJ2-7; v_call: TRBV29-1; d_call: .; cdr3_aa: CSVKGGTYEQYF; cdr3_nt: TGCAGCGTTAAAGGCGGTACCTACGAGCAGTACTTC
clone_size: .; j_call: TRBJ1-5; v_call: TRBV6-2/TRBV6-3; d_call: .; cdr3_aa: CASSEGDSNQPQHF; cdr3_nt: TGTGCCAGCAGTGAGGGGGATAGCAATCAGCCCCAGCATTTT
clone_size: .; j_call: TRBJ1-1; v_call: TRBV29-1; d_call: .; cdr3_aa: CSTVNTEAFF; cdr3_nt: TGCAGCACAGTGAACACTGAAGCTTTCTTT
clone_size: .; j_call: TRBJ1-1; v_call: TRBV3-1/TRBV3-2; d_call: .; cdr3_aa: CASSQVSAEAFF; cdr3_nt: TGTGCCAGCAGCCAGGTCTCAGCTGAAGCTTTCTTT
clone_size: .; j_call: TRBJ2-2; v_call: TRBV3-1/TRBV3-2; d_call: .; cdr3_aa: CASSLGQSTGELFF; cdr3_nt: TGTGCCAGCAGCCTAGGACAGAGCACCGGGGAGCTGTTTTTT
clone_size: .; j_call: TRBJ2-1; v_call: TRBV7-6; d_call: TRBD1; cdr3_aa: CASSSTGQGNLNEQFF; cdr3_nt: TGTGCCAGCAGCTCAACGGGACAGGGGAATCTCAATGAGCAGTTCTTC
clone_size: once; j_call: TRBJ1-4; v_call: TRBV15; d_call: .; cdr3_aa: CATSGDRPGTNEKLFF; cdr3_nt: TGTGCCACCAGCGGAGACAGGCCTGGGACTAATGAAAAACTGTTTTTT
clone_size: .; j_call: TRBJ1-3; v_call: TRBV27; d_call: TRBD1; cdr3_aa: CASSLTGAGNTIYF; cdr3_nt: TGTGCCAGCAGTTTGACAGGGGCTGGAAACACCATATATTTT
clone_size: .; j_call: TRBJ1-2; v_call: TRBV5-1; d_call: TRBD1; cdr3_aa: CASSHDRGDLYGYTF; cdr3_nt: TGCGCCAGCAGCCACGACAGGGGGGATCTCTATGGCTACACCTTC
clone_size: .; j_call: TRBJ2-2; v_call: TRBV27; d_call: TRBD1; cdr3_aa: CASSRRDRENTGELFF; cdr3_nt: TGTGCCAGCAGTCGCCGGGACAGAGAAAACACCGGGGAGCTGTTTTTT
clone_size: .; j_call: TRBJ1-4; v_call: TRBV19; d_call: TRBD1; cdr3_aa: CASSISGGEEKLFF; cdr3_nt: TGTGCCAGTAGTATATCAGGGGGCGAAGAAAAACTGTTTTTT
clone_size: .; j_call: TRBJ1-3; v_call: TRBV2; d_call: .; cdr3_aa: CASLAVRGNTIYF; cdr3_nt: TGTGCCAGCCTCGCAGTTCGTGGAAACACCATATATTTT
clone_size: .; j_call: TRBJ1-6; v_call: TRBV7-9; d_call: .; cdr3_aa: CASSLEQTYSPLHF; cdr3_nt: TGTGCCAGCAGCTTAGAACAGACCTATTCACCCCTCCACTTT
clone_size: .; j_call: TRBJ1-2; v_call: TRBV7-2; d_call: .; cdr3_aa: CASSPGFYGYTF; cdr3_nt: TGTGCCAGCAGCCCAGGGTTCTATGGCTACACCTTC
clone_size: few; j_call: TRBJ2-5; v_call: TRBV2; d_call: TRBD2; cdr3_aa: CASNRLAGPQETQYF; cdr3_nt: TGTGCCAGCAACCGACTAGCGGGACCCCAAGAGACCCAGTACTTC
clone_size: .; j_call: TRBJ2-1; v_call: TRBV24-1; d_call: TRBD2; cdr3_aa: CATSDSGGANYNEQFF; cdr3_nt: TGTGCCACCAGTGATAGCGGGGGGGCGAACTACAATGAGCAGTTCTTC
clone_size: .; j_call: TRBJ2-7; v_call: TRBV7-6; d_call: TRBD1; cdr3_aa: CASSSSGQGYEQYF; cdr3_nt: TGTGCCAGCAGCTCGTCGGGACAGGGCTACGAGCAGTACTTC
clone_size: .; j_call: TRBJ2-7; v_call: TRBV6-5; d_call: .; cdr3_aa: CASSPCLVVCEQYF; cdr3_nt: TGTGCCAGCAGTCCCTGCTTAGTCGTCTGCGAGCAGTACTTC